The following is a TCR beta chain sequence with its context. Its antigen is not known. This specimen comes from a study of beta chain features in type 1 diabetes. General study points: Sampled from patients, naive, central memory and Treg TCRB repertoires appeared more similar than those sampled from healthy donors. Shorter TCRB CDR3s, moderately but significantly so, were found in Type 1 diabetes patients in all four CD4+ subsets.

Sequenced material consisted of expressed TCRB transcripts (all of the isolated RNA was reverse transcribed). Produced via immunoSEQ multiplex PCR; TCRdb's table is partial and in-frame only. The table records roughly 53,000 clones, about 40% of them present only once. Sorting based on CD45RO/CCR7/CD25/CD127/CD95/CD27 separated CD4+ naive, central memory, regulatory and stem cell-like memory cells. Every sorted population was more than 95% pure. Looked up from germline, CDR1 is LGHNT and CDR2 is FRNRAP. The CDR3 length is 9 residues. Between the trimmed V and J ends, which lost 7 bases and 13 bases, there was a span of 8 bases.

The clonotype comes from a man aged 25 to 40 with type 1 diabetes. This sequence joins TRBV12-5 and TRBJ2-1, with no clear D. The material sequenced was Tregs from blood. CDR3: CASAEIQFF. For the CDR3, the DNA is TGTGCTAGTGCCGAGATTCAGTTCTTC.